A selection of T cell receptor beta chains follows, all from one sample in a study of blood T cell repertoires in COVID-19. Clones were sequenced by immunoSEQ multiplex PCR, and TCRdb holds only the in-frame ones, with some missing. The sample consists of 75,000 or so clones, roughly four fifths of them appearing once. The sample consisted of peripheral blood. The origin of the receptors is a woman aged 70-85 years with acute or convalescent COVID-19. CDR3s include the opening cysteine and the closing phenylalanine or tryptophan. A D gene is named only where the DNA matches it firmly. Not all rows give a size; the values are once, few, many and, for expanded clones, a class.

TRBJ2-3	TRBV11-2	-	-	TGTGCCAGCAGCTCCGGGAGTCGGGGCACAGATACGCAGTATTTT	CASSSGSRGTDTQYF
TRBJ2-7	TRBV19	TRBD1	-	TGTGCCAGTAGTAAAACGGGACAGTTCTACGAGCAGTACTTC	CASSKTGQFYEQYF
TRBJ1-2	TRBV24-1	-	-	TGTGCCACCAGTGATTACAGCTATGGCTACACCTTC	CATSDYSYGYTF
TRBJ1-6	TRBV5-5	-	-	TGTGCCAGCACCGTTGGGCCACACGGGGGGGGTAATTCACCCCTCCACTTT	CASTVGPHGGGNSPLHF
TRBJ2-7	TRBV28	TRBD2	-	TGTGCCAGCAGTTTTAGAGCGGGGACGAGCTACGAGCAGTACTTC	CASSFRAGTSYEQYF
TRBJ2-1	TRBV27	-	once	TGTGCCAGCAGAATTGCGTATGAAAGCTACAATGAGCAGTTCTTC	CASRIAYESYNEQFF
TRBJ2-7	TRBV7-9	TRBD1	-	TGTGCCAGCAGCTCTCTTCTGGACAGGGGATCTTACGAGCAGTACTTC	CASSSLLDRGSYEQYF
TRBJ1-1	TRBV5-1	-	-	TGCGCCAGCAGCCCCAAAACGAGTGGGGGGTCGGACACTGAAGCTTTCTTT	CASSPKTSGGSDTEAFF
TRBJ1-1	TRBV10-3	TRBD1	-	TGTGCCATCACTGACAGGGGGAACACTGAAGCTTTCTTT	CAITDRGNTEAFF
TRBJ1-6	TRBV12-3/TRBV12-4	-	-	TGTGCCAGCAGTTTTCCGGGTTCACCCCTCCACTTT	CASSFPGSPLHF
TRBJ1-5	TRBV28	TRBD1	-	TGTGCCAGCAGTTTTTTTGGACAGGAGGGTTATAGCAATCAGCCCCAGCATTTT	CASSFFGQEGYSNQPQHF
TRBJ2-1	TRBV5-1	TRBD2	-	TGCGCCAGCAGCTTTGGACTAGCGGGAGGCCACAATGAGCAGTTCTTC	CASSFGLAGGHNEQFF
TRBJ1-3	TRBV6-5	-	once	TGTGCCAGCACTCCTGGAAACACCATATATTTT	CASTPGNTIYF
TRBJ2-3	TRBV24-1	-	many	TGTGCCACCCAGAGAGGACAGGGAGGGACAGATACGCAGTATTTT	CATQRGQGGTDTQYF
TRBJ1-1	TRBV6-2/TRBV6-3	TRBD1	-	TGTGCCAGCAGTTACTTTGGGGACAGATCTTTCCCTGAAGCTTTCTTT	CASSYFGDRSFPEAFF
TRBJ2-2	TRBV19	-	-	TGTGCCAGTAGTCCCGTAGGAGGGGCCAACACCGGGGAGCTGTTTTTT	CASSPVGGANTGELFF
TRBJ2-3	TRBV2	TRBD2	-	TGTGCCAGCAGCGGACTAGCGGGAGGCACAGATACGCAGTATTTT	CASSGLAGGTDTQYF
TRBJ2-3	TRBV7-3	-	-	TGTGCCAGCAGCTTAAAAGCGCGGGGCCTAGGCACAGATACGCAGTATTTT	CASSLKARGLGTDTQYF
TRBJ2-3	TRBV5-1	TRBD1	-	TGCGCCAGCAGCGCCGGGGACAGGGACACAGATACGCAGTATTTT	CASSAGDRDTDTQYF
TRBJ2-1	TRBV6-1	-	-	TGTGCCAGCAGTGAAATCAGCGGGTCCTACAATGAGCAGTTCTTC	CASSEISGSYNEQFF
TRBJ1-1	TRBV28	TRBD1	-	TGTGCCAGCCACCGGACAGGGAACCCATTGGCAGCTTTCTTT	CASHRTGNPLAAFF
TRBJ1-1	TRBV20-1	-	once	TGCAGTGCTAGTCTGGGGAGCGAGGGCACTGAAGCTTTCTTT	CSASLGSEGTEAFF
TRBJ2-1	TRBV19	-	-	TGTGCCAGTAGTGGAAGGAGCTCCTACAATGAGCAGTTCTTC	CASSGRSSYNEQFF
TRBJ1-2	TRBV19	-	-	TGTGCCAGTAGTGGACTCTTGGGCTACACCTTC	CASSGLLGYTF
TRBJ2-7	TRBV19	-	-	TGTGCCAGTAGGGTGCGAAGCGGCGGCTCCTACGAGCAGTACTTC	CASRVRSGGSYEQYF
TRBJ2-1	TRBV5-1	-	-	TGCGCCAGCAGCTTGGCTCCGCAGGGAATCAATGAGCAGTTCTTC	CASSLAPQGINEQFF
TRBJ2-5	TRBV4-2	TRBD1	-	TGTGCCAGCAGCCGGGCGAAGGGGACAGGCGAGACCCAGTACTTC	CASSRAKGTGETQYF
TRBJ1-6	TRBV6-5	TRBD1	-	TGTGCCAGCAGGGACAGGGAGAATTCACCCCTCCACTTT	CASRDRENSPLHF
TRBJ2-2	TRBV14	-	-	TGTGCCAGCAGCTTAAGACCGGGAACGAACACCGGGGAGCTGTTTTTT	CASSLRPGTNTGELFF
TRBJ2-7	TRBV6-6	-	-	TGTGCCAGCAGTTACGTCGAGCGGTCCTACGAGCAGTACTTC	CASSYVERSYEQYF
TRBJ2-7	TRBV30	TRBD2	-	TGTGCCTGGAGTCGGGGGGCCTACGAGCAGTACTTC	CAWSRGAYEQYF
TRBJ1-1	TRBV2	TRBD1	-	TGTGCCAGTATAAGACAGGGCGGACCGAACACTGAAGCTTTCTTT	CASIRQGGPNTEAFF
TRBJ1-6	TRBV27	-	once	TGTGCCAGCAGTCCAGAGGGGACTGCCGTCACCCTCCACTTT	CASSPEGTAVTLHF
TRBJ2-5	TRBV3-1/TRBV3-2	TRBD1	-	TGTGCCAGCAGCCAAGATCCGGCGACAGGGCAAGAGACCCAGTACTTC	CASSQDPATGQETQYF
TRBJ2-7	TRBV5-1	TRBD2	-	TGCGCCAGCAGGAATCCAGCGGGAGGCCCCTACGAGCAGTACTTC	CASRNPAGGPYEQYF
TRBJ2-7	TRBV29-1	-	-	TGCAGCGTTCGGGAGTCGGGCCTTTACGAGCAGTACTTC	CSVRESGLYEQYF
TRBJ1-1	TRBV2	TRBD1	-	TGTGCCAGCAGTCGAGACAGGGTCACTGAAGCTTTCTTT	CASSRDRVTEAFF
TRBJ1-6	TRBV5-1	-	-	TGCGCCAGCAGCTTGAGTCCAGGGTCGGATTCACCCCTCCACTTT	CASSLSPGSDSPLHF
TRBJ2-3	TRBV10-1	-	-	TGCGCCAGCAGTGCGCAGATGAAGGATACGCAGTATTTT	CASSAQMKDTQYF
TRBJ2-7	TRBV10-3	TRBD1	-	TGTGCCATCAGTGAAGGCCCAGGGGGCGAGCAGTACTTC	CAISEGPGGEQYF
TRBJ2-3	TRBV2	TRBD1	-	TGTGCCAGCAGTGAACTCGGACAGGGGTCCACAGATACGCAGTATTTT	CASSELGQGSTDTQYF
TRBJ1-1	TRBV5-6	TRBD1	-	TGTGCCAGCAGCTTGGCATCAGGGGGCAAAGCTTTCTTT	CASSLASGGKAFF
TRBJ2-2	TRBV14	TRBD2	-	TGTGCCAGCAGCCAAGATCGACTAGCGGGCGGGGAGCTGTTTTTT	CASSQDRLAGGELFF